This T cell receptor beta chain comes out of a study of blood T cell repertoires in COVID-19. The assay was immunoSEQ multiplex PCR, and TCRdb's table has in-frame clones only and misses some. The sample has 190,000 or so clones, around nine tenths seen once; the top ten hold approximately 6.2%. Specimen: peripheral blood. The receptor comes from a man in his sixties who had recovered from COVID-19.

The CDR3 loop is CASSEAGFKNTEAFF. CDR3 coding DNA: TGTGCCAGCAGTGAAGCCGGTTTCAAGAACACTGAAGCTTTCTTT. The chain recombines TRBV25-1 with TRBJ1-1; D call uncertain. Germline values: CDR1 MGHDK, CDR2 SYGVNS. V gave up 2 bases and J gave up 1 base, with 11 bases separating them. The CDR3 runs 15 residues.